Reported below is one T cell receptor (beta chain). Its antigen remains unknown. A clone one base away is much larger, so this may be a read error. Only in-frame clones appear in the TCRdb table, and some are missing; sequencing was by immunoSEQ multiplex PCR. The table includes about 56,000 clones, approximately 89% detected once. The sample belongs to a study of cytomegalovirus exposure and HLA in healthy donors. General observations from the study: Later, an analysis found that TCR clusters from the first cohort tended to co-occur in the roughly 120 validation repertoires.

The TCR sequence derives from a woman younger than 30 in good health and CMV-seronegative. Specimen: PBMCs.

The CDR3 reads CASSASNTGELFF. The CDR3 DNA reads TGTGCCAGCAGTGCTAGCAACACCGGGGAGCTGTTTTTT. This chain connects TRBV9 to TRBJ2-2, with D maybe TRBD2 (5 bases). The CDR3 spans 13 residues. In germline, CDR1 is SGDLS, CDR2 YYNGEE. V lost 5 bases and J lost 2, with 7 bases in between.